This T cell receptor (beta chain) was obtained from a study of cytomegalovirus exposure and HLA in healthy donors. About this clone itself: Its antigen is unidentified.

PCR was performed using 60 Vbeta and 13 Jbeta primers. The method was immunoSEQ multiplex PCR; TCRdb's version includes in-frame clones alone and lacks a portion of them. This repertoire includes some 110,000 clones. Findings and caveats of the study: Overall, about 160 TCR beta chains were annotated as cytomegalovirus-associated.

This CDR3 contains 14 residues. The V segment lost 1 base and the J segment 8 bases; nucleotides outside the gene matches: 5. Germline CDR1 is SGHVS and CDR2 is FQNEAQ. The source of this sequence is a man aged 40-49 years in good health and CMV-seronegative. The chain links TRBV7-8 to TRBJ2-1, with 7 bases aligning to TRBD2. Sequenced material: PBMCs. The DNA for the CDR3 is TGTGCCAGCAGCTTAGGGGGGAGGGCCGATGAGCAGTTCTTC. Its translation is CASSLGGRADEQFF.